These 27 T cell receptor beta chains came from one sample sequenced in a study of blood T cell repertoires in COVID-19. Sequenced by immunoSEQ multiplex PCR; TCRdb stores in-frame clones only, minus some. The table lists more than 70,000 clones, more than 75% of them singletons. The specimen sequenced was peripheral blood. The receptor source for this set is a man over 45 with active or convalescent COVID-19.

V and J are TRBV6-5 and TRBJ1-1; 7 bases fit TRBD1. With 6 bases clipped from V and 3 bases from J, the junction kept 4 bases outside the gene matches. The germline gives CDR1 MNHEY, CDR2 SVGAGI. This CDR3 region has 13 residues. The CDR3 nucleotides read TGTGCCAGCAGGCACGACAGGGACACTGAAGCTTTCTTT. This encodes CASRHDRDTEAFF.

V gene TRBV19 combines with J gene TRBJ1-5, with TRBD1 matching over 7 bases. The junction had 8 bases not matched to a gene; V was cut back by 5 bases and J by 7 bases. CDR1 and CDR2 from the germline V gene are LNHDA and SQIVND (reference sequence). This CDR3 is 14 amino acids long. The CDR3: CASSPDRVGQPQHF. The CDR3 DNA sequence: TGTGCCAGTAGTCCAGACAGGGTAGGGCAGCCCCAGCATTTT.

The chain combines TRBV7-9 with TRBJ2-5; TRBD2 agrees at 7 bases. The V and J ends lost 5 bases and 1 base, in that order; junction bases with no gene match: 4. The CDR3 is made up of 14 amino acids. Per the germline V gene, CDR1 is SEHNR and CDR2 is FQNEAQ (reference sequence). This chain's CDR3 is CASSLGTTQETQYF. The CDR3 nucleotides read TGTGCCAGCAGCCTGGGGACTACCCAAGAGACCCAGTACTTC. Full variable domain (missing parts from reference TRBV7-9 and TRBJ2-5): DTGVSQNPRHKITKRGQNVTFRCDPISEHNRLYWYRQTLGQGPEFLTYFQNEAQLEKSRLLSDRFSAERPKGSFSTLEIQRTEQGDSAMYLCASSLGTTQETQYFGPGTRLLVL.

This rearrangement joins TRBV14 to TRBJ2-7; TRBD2 might be the D (6 bases). The CDR3 sequence is 14 residues long. Germline CDR1 and CDR2: SGHDN and FVKESK. Trimming took 1 base from V and 6 from J, leaving 13 bases between them. The CDR3 reads CASSQAEGSGEQYV. The DNA for the CDR3 is TGTGCCAGCAGCCAAGCGGAGGGTAGTGGCGAGCAGTACGTC.

CDR3 sequence (DNA): TGTGCCAGCTATGGGACAGAAAACCTGTATGGCTACACCTTC. Amino acid sequence: CASYGTENLYGYTF. J is TRBJ1-2 and V is TRBV18; TRBD1 matches 7 bases. Losses at the gene ends were 7 bases for V and 5 bases for J; bases not matched to a gene: 10. Germline CDR1 and CDR2: KGHSH and LQKENI. This CDR3 comprises 14 residues. Filled out from reference TRBV18 and TRBJ1-2, the complete variable domain reads NAGVMQNPRHLVRRRGQEARLRCSPMKGHSHVYWYRQLPEEGLKFMVYLQKENIIDESGMPKERFSAEFPKEGPSILRIQQVVRGDSAAYFCASYGTENLYGYTFGSGTRLTVV.

The chain carries TRBV7-9 and TRBJ1-3; D not certain. The germline V gene encodes CDR1 SEHNR and CDR2 FQNEAQ (reference sequence). The CDR3 sequence is 14 residues long. Trimming cost V 5 bases and J 4 bases, with 12 bases left between them. As DNA, the CDR3 is TGTGCCAGCAGCCTATCTTGGAGAGGAAACACCATATATTTT. It yields the protein CASSLSWRGNTIYF.

A note on this clone: Other DNA sequences from this sample encode an identical CDR3 as well. The V gene is TRBV6-5, the J gene TRBJ2-5, with D possibly being TRBD1 (6 bases). Germline CDR1 reads MNHEY; CDR2 reads SVGAGI. Trimming stripped 5 bases from V and 5 bases from J, with 9 bases between. The CDR3 totals 12 residues. The CDR3 loop reads CASSTGSETQYF. The CDR3 DNA follows: TGTGCCAGCAGTACAGGGTCCGAGACCCAGTACTTC.

V usage is TRBV7-8 and J usage is TRBJ1-4, with D perhaps matching TRBD1 (6 bases). Trimming shortened V by 5 bases and J by 8 bases, and 12 bases separated the two germline ends. This CDR3 region has 13 residues. The germline V gene has CDR1 SGHVS and CDR2 FQNEAQ. This CDR3 reads CASSQDRNEKLFF. In nucleotides, the CDR3 is TGTGCCAGCAGCCAAGACAGGAACGAAAAACTGTTTTTT.

The gene calls are TRBV28 and TRBJ2-3; 15 bases map to TRBD2. The CDR3 sequence is 18 residues long. Germline V gene data show CDR1 as MDHEN and CDR2 as SYDVKM. The ends lost 5 bases at V and 1 base at J; junction bases unmatched: 7. CDR3 nucleotides: TGTGCCAGCAGTCCCGGACTAGCGGGGGGGACGGGCACAGATACGCAGTATTTT. It specifies CASSPGLAGGTGTDTQYF.

V is TRBV12-3 or TRBV12-4 and J is TRBJ2-5; weak D call: TRBD1 (6 bases). V dropped 6 bases and J dropped 5 bases, with 10 bases sitting between them. This CDR3 spans 12 amino acids. Here the CDR3 DNA reads TGTGCCAGCAGAACAGGGTTGGAGACCCAGTACTTC. This sequence encodes CASRTGLETQYF.

V and J are TRBV3-1 (or the pseudogene TRBV3-2) and TRBJ1-5; the match to TRBD1 covers 7 bases. The CDR3 runs to 15 residues. Trimming cost V 4 bases and J 2 bases; bases outside gene matches: 5. Germline assignment: CDR1 LGHDT and CDR2 YNNKEL (reference sequence). The chain's CDR3 is CASSLTGTGNQPQHF. The CDR3 DNA follows: TGTGCCAGCAGCCTAACAGGGACAGGCAATCAGCCCCAGCATTTT.

V and J are TRBV29-1 and TRBJ2-3; 8 nucleotides agree with TRBD1. The CDR3 is 13 amino acids. Germline loops: CDR1 SQVTM, CDR2 ANQGSEA. With 7 bases clipped from V and 2 bases from J, the junction kept 5 bases outside the gene matches. The CDR3 DNA is TGCAGCGCGGGGACAGGAAACACAGATACGCAGTATTTT. Translation: CSAGTGNTDTQYF.

This chain joins TRBV3-1 (or the pseudogene TRBV3-2) and TRBJ1-5; no firm D call. This CDR3 is built from 13 residues. V lost 1 base to trimming and J lost 4 bases, with 5 bases between them. Germline V lookup: CDR1 LGHDT, CDR2 YNNKEL (reference sequence). This CDR3 reads CASSQGGNQPQHF. The DNA for the CDR3 is TGTGCCAGCAGCCAAGGAGGGAATCAGCCCCAGCATTTT.

This rearrangement joins TRBV5-1 to TRBJ1-2, with TRBD1 matching 10 bases. The germline CDR1 and CDR2 sequences are SGHRS and YFSETQ. V dropped 7 bases and J dropped 4; count of bases not matched to a gene: 7. The CDR3 has 14 amino acids. The CDR3 sequence: CASSEGDRGYGYTF. The DNA of the CDR3 is TGCGCCAGCTCCGAGGGGGACAGGGGCTATGGCTACACCTTC. Drawing the rest from reference TRBV5-1 and TRBJ1-2, the complete variable domain is KAGVTQTPRYLIKTRGQQVTLSCSPISGHRSVSWYQQTPGQGLQFLFEYFSETQRNKGNFPGRFSGRQFSNSRSEMNVSTLELGDSALYLCASSEGDRGYGYTFGSGTRLTVV.

The chain carries TRBV10-1 and TRBJ2-3, with 9 bases aligning to TRBD2. With 2 bases clipped from V and 2 bases from J, the junction kept 5 bases outside the gene matches. Germline assignment: CDR1 WNHNN and CDR2 SYGVQD (reference sequence). CDR3 length: 16 residues. CDR3 sequence reads: CASSEAIAGATDTQYF. CDR3 DNA sequence: TGCGCCAGCAGTGAGGCAATAGCGGGGGCCACAGATACGCAGTATTTT.

This chain links TRBV28 with TRBJ2-2; D remains unclear. V was cut by 2 bases and J by 6 bases, with 10 bases left in between. CDR1 is MDHEN, CDR2 SYDVKM, per germline. This CDR3 contains 14 residues. DNA of the CDR3: TGTGCCAGCAGTTTAGGAACTACCCCCGGGGAGCTGTTTTTT. It codes for CASSLGTTPGELFF.

This rearrangement joins TRBV12-5 to TRBJ1-2, with a tentative D call TRBD1 (5 bases). V lost 7 bases and J 3 bases, leaving 9 bases between the germline ends. Germline CDR1 and CDR2: LGHNT and FRNRAP. The CDR3 runs to 12 residues. CDR3: CASAPGDYGYTF. CDR3 bases: TGTGCTAGTGCCCCGGGGGACTATGGCTACACCTTC.

The V and J genes are TRBV7-2 and TRBJ2-1; 7 positions agree with TRBD2. CDR1 and CDR2 from the germline V gene are SGHTA and FQGNSA. V shed 5 bases and J 5 bases; nucleotides not matched to a gene: 3. The CDR3 spans 13 residues. For the CDR3, the DNA is TGTGCCAGCAGCCCCGGGACTAACAATGAGCAGTTCTTC. As protein: CASSPGTNNEQFF.

The chain couples TRBV7-6 to TRBJ2-3, with D perhaps TRBD1 (5 bases). The ends were cut back, 5 bases at V and 1 base at J, with 7 bases in the middle. Looked up from germline, CDR1 is SGHVS and CDR2 is FNYEAQ. The CDR3 is 13 residues long. In DNA form, the CDR3 reads TGTGCCAGCAGCCCCAGGGGCACAGATACGCAGTATTTT. This codes for CASSPRGTDTQYF.

This clone has just one count. This chain uses TRBV15 with TRBJ2-1, with a weak D call TRBD1 (6 bases). V was cut by 1 base and J by 4 bases, with 14 bases left in between. Germline assignment: CDR1 LNHNV and CDR2 YYDKDF (reference sequence). The CDR3 is 16 residues long. CDR3 in amino acids: CATSRAGWGTYNEQFF. The CDR3 coding sequence is TGTGCCACCAGCAGAGCGGGGTGGGGGACATACAATGAGCAGTTCTTC.

The sample holds one count of this clone. V usage is TRBV28 and J usage is TRBJ1-2; D not resolved. The CDR3 runs to 12 residues. The V end was cut by 6 bases, the J end by 8 bases, with 13 bases between. The germline CDR1 and CDR2 sequences are MDHEN and SYDVKM. CDR3 amino acids: CASSVVGSGYTF. CDR3 coding DNA: TGTGCCAGCAGCGTAGTGGGGAGCGGCTACACCTTC.

The chain joins TRBV2 to TRBJ2-7; TRBD2 might be the D (5 bases). The CDR3 totals 13 residues. The V end lost 7 bases, the J end lost 0 bases, and 10 bases lay between the germline ends. Germline lookup yields CDR1 SNHLY and CDR2 FYNNEI. CDR3 sequence (DNA): TGTGCCAGCATGAAGGAGGCCTCCTACGAGCAGTACTTC. The encoded protein is CASMKEASYEQYF.

The rearrangement uses TRBV28 and TRBJ1-4; 9 nucleotides line up with TRBD1. V was clipped by 5 bases and J by 6 bases; unmatched bases: 10. Germline lookup yields CDR1 MDHEN and CDR2 SYDVKM. CDR3 length: 16 amino acids. For the CDR3, the DNA is TGTGCCAGCAGTCCCCCAACCGGGACAGGGCATGAAAAACTGTTTTTT. This codes for CASSPPTGTGHEKLFF.

The rearrangement joins TRBV9 to TRBJ1-1; 11 bases fit TRBD1. V was clipped by 4 bases and J by 1 base; unmatched bases: 6. Germline V gives CDR1 SGDLS, CDR2 YYNGEE. This CDR3 has 16 amino acids. The CDR3 region has the DNA TGTGCCAGCAGCCCGGGACAGGGGGTGCAGAACACTGAAGCTTTCTTT. Translating gives CASSPGQGVQNTEAFF.

The chain has TRBV9 and TRBJ1-5, with 10 bases fitting TRBD1. Germline V lookup: CDR1 SGDLS, CDR2 YYNGEE. The V gene end was trimmed by 2 bases and the J gene end by 6 bases; junction bases not matched to a gene: 2. This CDR3 has 14 amino acids. CDR3: CASSVGQGFQPQHF. CDR3 nucleotides: TGTGCCAGCAGCGTGGGACAGGGGTTTCAGCCCCAGCATTTT.

The V gene is TRBV27, the J gene TRBJ2-3; unclear D gene. In germline, CDR1 is MNHEY, CDR2 SMNVEV (reference sequence). The V gene lost 4 bases and the J gene lost 4 bases, with 6 bases spanning the gap. CDR3 length equals 12 residues. The chain's CDR3 is CASSSVADTQYF. The CDR3 region has the DNA TGTGCCAGCAGTTCGGTTGCAGATACGCAGTATTTT.

V gene TRBV5-5 combines with J gene TRBJ1-4; D is ambiguous. Germline V gene sequence: CDR1 SGHKS, CDR2 YYEKEE (reference sequence). V was shortened by 0 bases and J by 8 bases, with 5 bases between the two germline ends. The CDR3 is 12 residues long. The CDR3 region is CASSLVTEKLFF. The CDR3, as DNA: TGTGCCAGCAGCTTGGTCACAGAAAAACTGTTTTTT.